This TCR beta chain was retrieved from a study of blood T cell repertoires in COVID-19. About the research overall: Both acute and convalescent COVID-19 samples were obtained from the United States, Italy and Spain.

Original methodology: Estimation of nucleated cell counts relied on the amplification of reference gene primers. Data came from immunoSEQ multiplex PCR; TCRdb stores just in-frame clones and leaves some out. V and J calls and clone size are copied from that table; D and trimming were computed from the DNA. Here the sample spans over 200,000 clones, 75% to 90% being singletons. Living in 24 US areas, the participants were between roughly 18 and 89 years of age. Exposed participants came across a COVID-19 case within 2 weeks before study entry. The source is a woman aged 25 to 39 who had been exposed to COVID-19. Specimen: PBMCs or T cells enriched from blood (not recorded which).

CDR3 in DNA: TGTGCCAGCAGTTTCAAGAGGGTCAGCTCCTACAATGAGCAGTTCTTC. Amino acids: CASSFKRVSSYNEQFF. This chain connects TRBV27 to TRBJ2-1; D perhaps matches TRBD2 (5 bases). Trimming cost V 3 bases and J 0 bases, with 12 bases left between them. CDR1 is MNHEY and CDR2 is SMNVEV in the germline V gene (reference sequence). This CDR3 comprises 16 residues.